A selection of T cell receptor beta chains follows, all from one sample in a study of tumor-infiltrating lymphocytes in primary liver carcinoma. TCRdb ran MiXCR on the multiplex PCR reads and lists one entry per CDR3 protein. The repertoire has 22,000 or so distinct CDR3 sequences, 70% to 90% of them found once; the top ten carry roughly 35%. The sequencing sample was made of liver tumor tissue from sampling region 2. The receptors were gathered from a woman aged 25 to 39 with primary liver carcinoma and hepatitis B virus infection. Both conserved end residues are part of each CDR3. A D gene is named only where the DNA matches it firmly. Rows give clone size only sometimes, using once, few, many, or a class for an expanded clone.

many	TRBV21-1	NA	TRBJ2-7	TGTGCCAGCAGGTTAGCAGAGCAGTACTTC	CASRLAEQYF
NA	TRBV6-1	TRBD1	TRBJ1-1	TGTGCCAGCAATGTTGACAGGGGATACACGGAAGCTTTCTTT	CASNVDRGYTEAFF
NA	TRBV4-2	TRBD1	TRBJ2-7	TGTGCCAGCAGCCAGGAACACCTAGGACAGGGGGGACCGCACGGGCAGTATTTC	CASSQEHLGQGGPHGQYF
NA	TRBV28	NA	TRBJ2-7	TGTGCCAGAGGCCTCCCTTTGGAGGGATGGTACTCCTACGAGCAGTACTTC	CARGLPLEGWYSYEQYF
few	TRBV2	NA	TRBJ2-7	TGTGCTAGCAGTGATCTGCGGCCAGGAACCTACGAGCAGCACTTC	CASSDLRPGTYEQHF
NA	TRBV6-2/TRBV6-3	NA	TRBJ2-3	TGTGCCAGCAGTTACTCGATTACGCGGGGCACTATCCTTTTT	CASSYSITRGTILF
NA	TRBV4-2	NA	TRBJ2-7	TGTGCCAACAGCCAGGAACACCTAGGACACGGGGGACCGCGCGTGCAGTACTTC	CANSQEHLGHGGPRVQYF
NA	TRBV12-3/TRBV12-4	TRBD2	TRBJ2-1	TGTGCCAGCATCCTGTCCGGGACTAGCAGACATGAGCAGTTCTTC	CASILSGTSRHEQFF
once	TRBV7-8	TRBD2	TRBJ2-2	TGTGCCAGCAGCTTAGGGTGGCGGGAGAGCACCGGGGATCTGTTTTTT	CASSLGWRESTGDLFF
NA	TRBV11-2	NA	TRBJ2-5	TGTGCCAGCAACTTTTTGATGACAGTCGCTGAGACCCAGTACTTC	CASNFLMTVAETQYF
NA	TRBV28	TRBD2	TRBJ2-2	TGTGCCATCAGTTTGAGCGGGAGCGGGGAACTGTATTTT	CAISLSGSGELYF
NA	TRBV28	TRBD2	TRBJ2-1	TGTACCACCCTGACCTCAGCGGGAGGGCTTAATGGGCAGTTCTTC	CTTLTSAGGLNGQFF
NA	TRBV12-3/TRBV12-4	TRBD2	TRBJ2-1	TGTACCGGCAGTTTGGCGGGGGGCTTCGATGAGCAGTTCTTC	CTGSLAGGFDEQFF
few	TRBV11-2	NA	TRBJ1-5	TGTGCCAGCAGCTCAGAGCCCTCCCCATTTCAGTCCCAGCATTTT	CASSSEPSPFQSQHF
NA	TRBV4-3	TRBD2	TRBJ2-2	TGCGCCAGCAGCATACTAGCGGGAGGGCCCCCTTCGAATACCGGGGAGCTCTTTTTT	CASSILAGGPPSNTGELFF
NA	TRBV10-3	TRBD1	TRBJ2-7	TGTGCCATCAGTGAGGGGACAGGGGACATGACCTACAAGCAGTACTTC	CAISEGTGDMTYKQYF
many	TRBV6-5	TRBD1	TRBJ2-6	TGTGCCAGCAGTCTTTGGACAGGGATGAAAGCTGGGGCCAACGTCCTGACTTTT	CASSLWTGMKAGANVLTF
NA	TRBV11-2	NA	TRBJ2-2	TGTACCAGCAGCCCCTATCCCCAATTGAACACCGGGGAGCTGCCTTTT	CTSSPYPQLNTGELPF
NA	TRBV6-1	NA	TRBJ2-2	TGCACCAGCAGTGAAGCCCTTCCCGGGGGCGCCGCGAACACCGGGGAGCTGTTTTTT	CTSSEALPGGAANTGELFF
few	TRBV29-1	NA	TRBJ2-1	TGCAGCGTAGATTTAGATGAGCAGTTCTTC	CSVDLDEQFF
NA	TRBV28	NA	TRBJ2-1	TGTACCAGCAGTTTTGATAGATTCGAGCAGTTCTTC	CTSSFDRFEQFF
NA	TRBV4-2	NA	TRBJ1-6	TGTGCCAGCAGCCAACTCATCGCGGAAACCCCTCGAGGGAATTCACCCGTCCACTTT	CASSQLIAETPRGNSPVHF
few	TRBV6-5	NA	TRBJ1-1	TGTGCCAGCACTTGCGGGGCCAGCGGAAGAGGAACTGAAGCTTTCTTT	CASTCGASGRGTEAFF
NA	TRBV30	NA	TRBJ2-7	TGTGCCTGGATCGGGGCGGGGCCCCCATACGAGCAGTACTTC	CAWIGAGPPYEQYF
NA	TRBV11-2	NA	TRBJ2-1	TGTATCAGCAGCTCTCGACTAACGGGAGATTTCAATGAGCAGTTCTTC	CISSSRLTGDFNEQFF
NA	TRBV10-3	TRBD2	TRBJ2-1	TGTGCCTTCAGTGAGTCGGCAGCGGGAGCCTACAATGAGCCGCTCTTC	CAFSESAAGAYNEPLF
NA	TRBV11-2	NA	TRBJ2-3	TGTGCCGGCAGCTTAGTAGCGAGAAGCATAGATATGCAGTATTTT	CAGSLVARSIDMQYF
NA	TRBV6-1	NA	TRBJ2-2	TGTGCCAGCAGAGAAACCCTTCCCGAGGGAGCCGCGAACACCGGGGAGCTGTTTTTT	CASRETLPEGAANTGELFF
NA	TRBV4-1	NA	TRBJ2-3	TGCGCTAGCAGCCAAGATGTTGGCAGGAACACGGATACGCAGTATTTT	CASSQDVGRNTDTQYF
NA	TRBV11-2	NA	TRBJ2-5	TGTGCCAGCAGTTTTTTGACGACAGCCGTTGAGACCCATTACTTC	CASSFLTTAVETHYF
NA	TRBV11-2	TRBD2	TRBJ2-1	TGTGCCAGCATCCTCTTAGCGGGAAAGGGTGAGCAGCCCTTC	CASILLAGKGEQPF
NA	TRBV28	NA	TRBJ2-7	TGTGCCAGTAGCCTCCCTTTGGACGGTTGGTACTCCTACAAGCAGTACTTC	CASSLPLDGWYSYKQYF
NA	TRBV5-6	NA	TRBJ1-1	TGCGTCAGCGGCTTCGTCGGTGCCACTGAAGCTTTCTTT	CVSGFVGATEAFF
NA	TRBV10-1	NA	TRBJ2-3	TGCGCCAGCAGTGAATACAGGGTGAGTACGCAATATTTT	CASSEYRVSTQYF